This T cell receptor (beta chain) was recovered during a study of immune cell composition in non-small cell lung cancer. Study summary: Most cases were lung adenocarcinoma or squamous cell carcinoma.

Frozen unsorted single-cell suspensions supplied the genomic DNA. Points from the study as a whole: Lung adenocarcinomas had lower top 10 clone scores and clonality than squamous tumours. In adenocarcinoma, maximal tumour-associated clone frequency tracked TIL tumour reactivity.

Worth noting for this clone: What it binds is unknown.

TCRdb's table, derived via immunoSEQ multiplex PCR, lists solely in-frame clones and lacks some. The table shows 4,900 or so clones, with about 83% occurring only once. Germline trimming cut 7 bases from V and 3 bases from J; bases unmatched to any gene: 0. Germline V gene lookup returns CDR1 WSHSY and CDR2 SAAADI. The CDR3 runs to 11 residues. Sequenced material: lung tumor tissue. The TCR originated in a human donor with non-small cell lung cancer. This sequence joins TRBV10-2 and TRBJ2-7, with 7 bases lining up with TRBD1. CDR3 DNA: TGCGCCAGCACAGGGGGCTACGAGCAGTACTTC. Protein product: CASTGGYEQYF.